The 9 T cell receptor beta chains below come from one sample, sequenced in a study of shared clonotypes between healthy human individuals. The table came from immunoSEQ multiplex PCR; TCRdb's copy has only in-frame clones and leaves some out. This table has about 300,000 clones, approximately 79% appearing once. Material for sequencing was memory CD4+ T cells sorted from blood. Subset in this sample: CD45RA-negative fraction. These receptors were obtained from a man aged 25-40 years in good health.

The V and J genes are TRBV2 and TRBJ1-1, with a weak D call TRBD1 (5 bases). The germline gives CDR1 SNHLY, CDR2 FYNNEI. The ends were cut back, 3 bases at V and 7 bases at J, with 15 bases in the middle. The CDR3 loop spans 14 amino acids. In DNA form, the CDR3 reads TGTGCCAGCAGTGATTCAGGGCACCCCATTGAAGCTTTCTTT. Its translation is CASSDSGHPIEAFF.

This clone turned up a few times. The DNA for the CDR3 is TGTGCCAGCAGCTCCGGGACAGGAGACTATGGCTACACCTTC. This sequence encodes CASSSGTGDYGYTF. This chain joins TRBV7-9 and TRBJ1-2; 8 nucleotides line up with TRBD1. Trimming cost V 4 bases and J 3 bases; bases outside gene matches: 4. Germline V gene lookup returns CDR1 SEHNR and CDR2 FQNEAQ (reference sequence). The CDR3 is made up of 14 amino acids. Using reference TRBV7-9 and TRBJ1-2 for the parts outside the CDR3, the full variable domain is DTGVSQNPRHKITKRGQNVTFRCDPISEHNRLYWYRQTLGQGPEFLTYFQNEAQLEKSRLLSDRFSAERPKGSFSTLEIQRTEQGDSAMYLCASSSGTGDYGYTFGSGTRLTVV.

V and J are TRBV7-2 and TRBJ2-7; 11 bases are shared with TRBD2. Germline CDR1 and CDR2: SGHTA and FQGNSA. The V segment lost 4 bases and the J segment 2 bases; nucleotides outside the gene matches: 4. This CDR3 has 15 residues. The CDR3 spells CASSSGTSGPYEQYF. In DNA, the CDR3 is TGTGCCAGCAGCTCGGGGACTAGCGGACCCTACGAGCAGTACTTC.

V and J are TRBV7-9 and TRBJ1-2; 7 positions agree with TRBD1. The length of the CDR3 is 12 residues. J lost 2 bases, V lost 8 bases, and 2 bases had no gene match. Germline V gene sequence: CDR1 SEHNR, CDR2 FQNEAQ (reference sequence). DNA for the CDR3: TGTGCCAGCGTGGACAGGAACTATGGCTACACCTTC. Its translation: CASVDRNYGYTF.

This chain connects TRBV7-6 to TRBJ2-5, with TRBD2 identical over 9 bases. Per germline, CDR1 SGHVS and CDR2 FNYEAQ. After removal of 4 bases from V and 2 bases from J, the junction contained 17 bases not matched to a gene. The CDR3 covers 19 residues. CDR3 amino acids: CASSSQRPFAGGAQETQYF. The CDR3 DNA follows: TGTGCCAGCAGCTCCCAGAGACCCTTCGCGGGAGGGGCACAAGAGACCCAGTACTTC.

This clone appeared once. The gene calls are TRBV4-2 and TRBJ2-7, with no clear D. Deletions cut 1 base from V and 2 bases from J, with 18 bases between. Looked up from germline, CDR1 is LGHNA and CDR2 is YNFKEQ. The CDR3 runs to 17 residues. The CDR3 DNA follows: TGTGCCAGCAGCCAAGTGGCAGGATCAGGTGTAGCCTACGAGCAGTACTTC. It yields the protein CASSQVAGSGVAYEQYF.

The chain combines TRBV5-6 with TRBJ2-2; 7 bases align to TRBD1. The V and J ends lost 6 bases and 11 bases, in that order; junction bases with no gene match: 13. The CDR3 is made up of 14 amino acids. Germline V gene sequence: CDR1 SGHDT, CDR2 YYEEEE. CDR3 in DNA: TGTGCCAGCAACCCGGTGGCCAGGGACAGCGAGCTGTTTTTT. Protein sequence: CASNPVARDSELFF.

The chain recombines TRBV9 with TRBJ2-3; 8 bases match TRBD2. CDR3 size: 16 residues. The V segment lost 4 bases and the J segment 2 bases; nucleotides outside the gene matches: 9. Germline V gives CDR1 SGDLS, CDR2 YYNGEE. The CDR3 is CASSTTSEIVTDTQYF. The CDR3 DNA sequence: TGTGCCAGCAGCACGACTAGCGAAATTGTCACAGATACGCAGTATTTT.

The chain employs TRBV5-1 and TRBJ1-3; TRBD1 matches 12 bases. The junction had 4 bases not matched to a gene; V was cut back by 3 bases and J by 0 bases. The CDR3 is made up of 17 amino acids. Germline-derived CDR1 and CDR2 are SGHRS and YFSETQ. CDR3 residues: CASSWGTGGNSGNTIYF. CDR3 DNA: TGCGCCAGCAGCTGGGGGACAGGGGGCAACTCTGGAAACACCATATATTTT. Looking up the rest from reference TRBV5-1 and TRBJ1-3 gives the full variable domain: KAGVTQTPRYLIKTRGQQVTLSCSPISGHRSVSWYQQTPGQGLQFLFEYFSETQRNKGNFPGRFSGRQFSNSRSEMNVSTLELGDSALYLCASSWGTGGNSGNTIYFGEGSWLTVV.